These T cell receptor beta chains were read from a single sample in a study of T cells in Graves' hyperthyroidism and ophthalmopathy. Each CDR3 protein is one row after TCRdb ran MiXCR on the multiplex PCR reads. The sample carries about 700,000 distinct CDR3 sequences, approximately 14% recorded once. The specimen was blood. These receptors were collected from a woman younger than 30 with Graves' hyperthyroidism. Each CDR3 is given with its conserved first and last residue. The D gene is left open where the match is weak. Size is omitted from some rows. Given values are once, few, many or a class for expanded clones.

DNA,CDR3,size,J,length,V,D
TGTGCCAGCAGTTACTCCCCTAGCGGGAGAGACAATGAGCAGTTCTTC,CASSYSPSGRDNEQFF,NA,TRBJ2-1,16,TRBV6-5,TRBD2
TGTGCCAGCAGCTTACTAGCGATTGACGCCGGGGAGCTGTTTTTT,CASSLLAIDAGELFF,NA,TRBJ2-2,15,TRBV11-2,NA
TGTGCCAGCAGTTCTAAAACAGGGGTGGGTACTGAAGCTTTCTTT,CASSSKTGVGTEAFF,few,TRBJ1-1,15,TRBV27,TRBD1
TGTGCCTGGAGTGAACTAGCGGCTTATACTAGCACAGATACGCAGTATTTT,CAWSELAAYTSTDTQYF,few,TRBJ2-3,17,TRBV30,TRBD2
TGTGCCATCAGTGAGTTAACCTCCCAGCCCCAGCATTTT,CAISELTSQPQHF,few,TRBJ1-5,13,TRBV10-3,NA
TGTGCCAGCAGTCAGCCGGGACAGAAGAACTATGGCTACACCTTC,CASSQPGQKNYGYTF,many,TRBJ1-2,15,TRBV6-1,TRBD1
TGTGCCAGCAGTTACCGAACGAATAGTAGACAGGGCGATCAGCCCCAGCATTTT,CASSYRTNSRQGDQPQHF,many,TRBJ1-5,18,TRBV6-6,TRBD1
TGTGCCATCAGTGTGGAGGGATACTACGAGCAGTACTTC,CAISVEGYYEQYF,many,TRBJ2-7,13,TRBV10-3,NA
TGTGCCAGCAGTTCCCGGACTAGCGGAGCTGCATTCACAGATACGCAGTATTTT,CASSSRTSGAAFTDTQYF,many,TRBJ2-3,18,TRBV27,TRBD2
TGTGCCAGCAGCGATTATCGTCTTAAACAGGGTTACCACAATGAGCAGTTCTTC,CASSDYRLKQGYHNEQFF,few,TRBJ2-1,18,TRBV7-9,NA
TGCAGTGCTAAAAACAGTCACTCCTGGGGCTATAACGAGCAGTACTTC,CSAKNSHSWGYNEQYF,NA,TRBJ2-7,16,TRBV20-1,NA
TGTGCCAGCAGCGGCCGGGGCCCGATCTATGGCTACACCTTC,CASSGRGPIYGYTF,many,TRBJ1-2,14,TRBV6-1,NA
TGCAGTGCTAGGCCGGGACTAGCGGTGGACTACGAGCAGTACTTC,CSARPGLAVDYEQYF,NA,TRBJ2-7,15,TRBV20-1,TRBD2
TGTGCCAGCAGGTATTCCAGTAGGCCCCAGCATTTT,CASRYSSRPQHF,NA,TRBJ1-5,12,TRBV12-3/TRBV12-4,NA
TGCGCCAGCAGCTTTTACCGGGACAGGGGAGAGACCCAGTACTTC,CASSFYRDRGETQYF,NA,TRBJ2-5,15,TRBV5-1,TRBD1
TGTGCCAGCAGCTTCCCGGGACTAGCAACAGATACGCAGTATTTT,CASSFPGLATDTQYF,many,TRBJ2-3,15,TRBV11-3,TRBD2
TGCAGTGCTAGAGATTCGGGCGGGAGGGCCTACAATGAGCAGTTCTTC,CSARDSGGRAYNEQFF,many,TRBJ2-1,16,TRBV20-1,TRBD2